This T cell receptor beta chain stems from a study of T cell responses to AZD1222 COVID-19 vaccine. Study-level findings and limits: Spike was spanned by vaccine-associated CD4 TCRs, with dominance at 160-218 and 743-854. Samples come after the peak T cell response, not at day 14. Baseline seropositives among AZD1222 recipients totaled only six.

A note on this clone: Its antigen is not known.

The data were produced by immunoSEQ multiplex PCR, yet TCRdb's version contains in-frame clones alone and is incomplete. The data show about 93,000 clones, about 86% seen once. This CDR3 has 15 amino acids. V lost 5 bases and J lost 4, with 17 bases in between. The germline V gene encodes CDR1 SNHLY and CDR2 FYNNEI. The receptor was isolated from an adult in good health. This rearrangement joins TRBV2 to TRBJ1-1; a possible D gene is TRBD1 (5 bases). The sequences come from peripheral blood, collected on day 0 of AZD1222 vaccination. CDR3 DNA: TGTGCCAGCAGTCCACTCGCCCGGGGCACCACTGAAGCTTTCTTT. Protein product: CASSPLARGTTEAFF.